The rows below give T cell receptor beta chains drawn from one sample of a study of spatial heterogeneity in lung cancer. TCRdb analysed the 5' RACE reads with MiXCR anew, one entry per CDR3 protein. The profile shows 5,500 to 9,000 distinct CDR3 sequences, 10% to 15% of them singletons. The starting material was lung tumor tissue, obtained at surgery. The source of these receptors is a male donor with early-stage non-small cell lung cancer. CDR3s include the opening cysteine and the closing phenylalanine or tryptophan. A D gene is named only where the DNA matches it firmly. Size tells how often a clone was seen (once, few, many) or the class of an expanded clone, and some rows leave it out.

size	D	V	J	CDR3	DNA
NA	TRBD1	TRBV20-1	TRBJ1-6	CSARDLTAGGLDSPLHF	TGCAGTGCTAGAGATCTGACGGCAGGGGGTTTGGATTCACCCCTCCACTTT
NA	TRBD1	TRBV7-9	TRBJ1-2	CASSPPGGGVDYTF	TGTGCCAGCAGCCCCCCCGGAGGGGGCGTCGACTACACCTTC
medium-sized	TRBD1	TRBV5-5	TRBJ1-2	CASSLAWTDRLSTNYGYTF	TGTGCCAGCAGCTTGGCCTGGACGGACAGGCTCTCCACGAACTATGGCTACACCTTC
medium-sized	NA	TRBV20-1	TRBJ1-5	CSASQVLGQPQHF	TGCAGTGCTAGTCAAGTCCTGGGGCAGCCCCAGCATTTT
few	TRBD1	TRBV12-3/TRBV12-4	TRBJ2-1	CATGTEYNEQFF	TGTGCCACCGGGACAGAGTACAATGAGCAGTTCTTC
many	TRBD2	TRBV5-6	TRBJ2-2	CASSLRTSGNTGELFF	TGTGCCAGCAGCCTCCGAACTAGCGGTAACACCGGGGAGCTGTTTTTT
many	NA	TRBV28	TRBJ1-5	CASSFRGFQPQHF	TGTGCCAGCAGTTTCCGGGGGTTTCAGCCCCAGCATTTT
many	TRBD2	TRBV10-3	TRBJ2-2	CAISDAGSGGGGELFF	TGTGCCATCAGTGATGCTGGTAGCGGGGGCGGCGGGGAGCTGTTTTTT
medium-sized	NA	TRBV29-1	TRBJ2-7	CSVRQASYEQYF	TGCAGCGTCCGCCAGGCGTCCTACGAGCAGTACTTC
many	NA	TRBV19	TRBJ1-5	CASSFTRVGNQPQHF	TGTGCCAGTAGTTTCACCAGGGTGGGCAATCAGCCCCAGCATTTT